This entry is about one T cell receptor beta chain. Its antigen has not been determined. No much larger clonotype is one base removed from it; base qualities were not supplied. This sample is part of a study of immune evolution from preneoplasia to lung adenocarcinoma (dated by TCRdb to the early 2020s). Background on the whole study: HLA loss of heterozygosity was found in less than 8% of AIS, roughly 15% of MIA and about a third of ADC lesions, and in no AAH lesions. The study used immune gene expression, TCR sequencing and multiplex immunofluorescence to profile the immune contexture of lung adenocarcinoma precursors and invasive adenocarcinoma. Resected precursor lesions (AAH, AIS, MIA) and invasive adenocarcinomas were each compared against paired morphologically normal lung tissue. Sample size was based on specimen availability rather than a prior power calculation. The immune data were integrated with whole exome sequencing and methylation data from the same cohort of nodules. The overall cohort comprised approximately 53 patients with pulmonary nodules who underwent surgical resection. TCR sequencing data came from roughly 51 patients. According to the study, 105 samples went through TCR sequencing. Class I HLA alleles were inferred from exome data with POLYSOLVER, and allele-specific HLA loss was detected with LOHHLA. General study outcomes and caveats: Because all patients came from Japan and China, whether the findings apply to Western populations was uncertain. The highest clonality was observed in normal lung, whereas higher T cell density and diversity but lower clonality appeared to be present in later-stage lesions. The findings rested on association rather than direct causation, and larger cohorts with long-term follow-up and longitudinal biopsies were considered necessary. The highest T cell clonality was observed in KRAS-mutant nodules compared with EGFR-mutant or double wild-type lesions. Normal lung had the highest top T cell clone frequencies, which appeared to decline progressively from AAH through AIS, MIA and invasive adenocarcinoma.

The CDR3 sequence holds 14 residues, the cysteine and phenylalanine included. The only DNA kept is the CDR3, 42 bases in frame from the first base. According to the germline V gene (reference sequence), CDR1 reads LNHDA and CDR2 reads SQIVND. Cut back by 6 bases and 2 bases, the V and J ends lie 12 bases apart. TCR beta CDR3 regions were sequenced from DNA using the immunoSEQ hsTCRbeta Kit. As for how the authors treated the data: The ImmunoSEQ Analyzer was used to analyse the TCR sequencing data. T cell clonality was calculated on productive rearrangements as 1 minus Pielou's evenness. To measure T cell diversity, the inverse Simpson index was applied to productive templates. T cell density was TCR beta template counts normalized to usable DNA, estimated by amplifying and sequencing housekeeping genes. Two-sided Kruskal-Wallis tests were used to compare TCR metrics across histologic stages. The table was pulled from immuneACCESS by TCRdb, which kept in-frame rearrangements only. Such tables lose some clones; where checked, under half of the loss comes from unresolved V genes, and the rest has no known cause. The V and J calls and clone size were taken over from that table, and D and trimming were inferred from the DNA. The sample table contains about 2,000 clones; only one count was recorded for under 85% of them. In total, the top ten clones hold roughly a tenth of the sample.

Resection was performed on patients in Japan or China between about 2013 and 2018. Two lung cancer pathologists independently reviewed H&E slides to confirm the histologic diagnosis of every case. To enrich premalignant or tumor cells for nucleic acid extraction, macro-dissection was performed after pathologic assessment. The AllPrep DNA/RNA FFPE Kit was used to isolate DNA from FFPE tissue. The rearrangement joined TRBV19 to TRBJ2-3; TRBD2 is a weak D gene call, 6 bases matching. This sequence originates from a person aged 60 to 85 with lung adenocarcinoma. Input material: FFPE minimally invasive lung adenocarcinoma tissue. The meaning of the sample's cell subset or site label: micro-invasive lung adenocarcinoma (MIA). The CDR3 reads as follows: CASRDGTVTDTQYF. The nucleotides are TGTGCCAGTAGGGACGGGACTGTCACAGATACGCAGTATTTT.